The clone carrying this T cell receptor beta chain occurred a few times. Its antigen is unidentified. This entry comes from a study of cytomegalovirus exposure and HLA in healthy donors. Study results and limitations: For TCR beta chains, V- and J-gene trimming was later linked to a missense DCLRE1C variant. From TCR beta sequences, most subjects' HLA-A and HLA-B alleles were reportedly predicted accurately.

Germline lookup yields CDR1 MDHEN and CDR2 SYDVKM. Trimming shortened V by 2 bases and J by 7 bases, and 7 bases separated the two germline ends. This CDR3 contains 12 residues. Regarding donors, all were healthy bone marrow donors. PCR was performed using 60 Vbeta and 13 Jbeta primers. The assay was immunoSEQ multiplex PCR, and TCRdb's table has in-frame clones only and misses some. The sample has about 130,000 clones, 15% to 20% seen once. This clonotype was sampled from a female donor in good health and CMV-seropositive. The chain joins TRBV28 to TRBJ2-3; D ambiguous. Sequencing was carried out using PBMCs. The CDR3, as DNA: TGTGCCAGCAGTTTAGTGAGGTATACGCAGTATTTT. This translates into CASSLVRYTQYF.